This T cell receptor beta chain is drawn from a study of T cells in Graves' hyperthyroidism and ophthalmopathy. Germline CDR1 is MNHNS and CDR2 is SASEGT. The CDR3 is 15 residues long. With respect to this clonotype: This clone may be a read error of a much larger clone one base away.

The TCR beta CDR3 regions underwent amplification using RNA transcripts as the source. HTBI primers were the set used in a first-round RT-PCR of the TCR CDR3. TCRdb reprocessed the multiplex PCR reads with MiXCR, giving one entry per CDR3 protein. The sample holds approximately 640,000 distinct CDR3 sequences, 15% to 20% seen once. The specimen was blood. This chain joins TRBV6-1 and TRBJ2-7; TRBD2 is a possible D gene (6 bases). The TCR comes from a woman aged 25 to 39 with Graves' hyperthyroidism. CDR3 protein: CASCESGMDYIMQYF. The CDR3 DNA reads as TGTGCCAGCTGTGAATCCGGAATGGACTATATAATGCAGTACTTC.